Detailed here is one TCR beta chain. The antigen it recognizes is unknown. Per-base quality was not reported, and no clone a single base away is much larger than it. The data are from a study of blood T cell repertoires in COVID-19 (dated by TCRdb to 2020 to 2021). For the study in its entirety: The collaborator samples originated in the United States, Italy and Spain and spanned the acute and convalescent phases of COVID-19. The material from the prospective study consisted of cDNA or gDNA derived from T cells, B-cell-depleted T cells, or PBMCs. Deeply sampled blood TCRbeta repertoires from subjects exposed to, actively infected with, or recovered from COVID-19 were included in the dataset. The repertoires were released in a freely available public database meant as a resource for research on the immune response to SARS-CoV-2. Samples were obtained from the ongoing ImmuneRACE study (first 160 participants) and from some 1,300 subjects provided by 6 global collaborators. Sample metadata almost always included a de-identified subject ID, COVID-19 status, age in years and sex. Where available, HLA class I and class II types were obtained from metadata supplied by the sample provider rather than from assay-based typing. Broader findings and caveats from the paper: How much clinical and demographic metadata was included differed by source and by participant, and the metadata was provided uncurated.

The cysteine opens and the phenylalanine closes a CDR3 of 13 amino acids. CDR3 DNA is the only sequence kept; it has 39 bases, read in frame from the first base. V is cut back by 3 bases and J by 4 bases, with 2 bases in the junction unmatched. From a lookup of the germline V gene (reference sequence), CDR1 and CDR2 are GTSNPN and SVGIG. The immunoSEQ Assay, a bias-controlled multiplex PCR, was used to amplify TCRbeta CDR3 regions from genomic DNA. On the study's bioinformatics: The number of nucleated cells in each sample was estimated by amplification of reference gene primers within the assay. Sequence reads were collapsed and filtered to measure the absolute abundance of every unique TCRbeta CDR3 rearrangement. For each sample, productive Simpson clonality was calculated by taking the square root of Simpson's diversity index across productive rearrangements. TCRdb retrieved this table from immuneACCESS and kept in-frame rearrangements only. Not all clones are present; in checked studies, unresolved V genes account for under half, and no reason is known for the remainder. Clonal size and the V and J genes are those of that table, whereas D and trimming came from the DNA. This sample holds about 70,000 clones; roughly 80% were observed only once. The biggest ten clones account for around a sixth of the sample.

A second Seattle source provided samples from volunteer blood donors who had recovered from COVID-19. Each collaborating institution followed its own protocols to collect whole blood in K2EDTA tubes. Collaborator samples were shipped for TCRbeta analysis as frozen whole blood, isolated PBMCs, or DNA extracted from either sample type. Sample: peripheral blood. The chain was built from TRBV30 and TRBJ2-3, with 9 bases aligning to TRBD1. The TCR originated in a man between 65 and 85 years old who had recovered from COVID-19. The nucleotides are TGTGCCTGGAGACAGGGGGCGGCAGATACGCAGTATTTT. This is translated as CAWRQGAADTQYF.